The 8 T cell receptor beta chains listed next were all sequenced from one sample in a study of blood T cell repertoires in COVID-19. TCRdb's table, derived via immunoSEQ multiplex PCR, lists solely in-frame clones and lacks some. The table lists 300,000 or so clones, 80% to 90% of them singletons, with 0.95% to 1.5% in the top ten. Material for sequencing was peripheral blood. The receptors originated from a woman aged 50 to 60 with acute or convalescent COVID-19.

The genes are TRBV30 and TRBJ1-1; D might be TRBD1 (6 bases). The CDR3 has 14 amino acids. The ends were cut back, 4 bases at V and 1 base at J, with 13 bases in the middle. The germline V gene encodes CDR1 GTSNPN and CDR2 SVGIG (reference sequence). The DNA of the CDR3 is TGTGCCTGGAAACCAGGGGTCACGAACACTGAAGCTTTCTTT. It encodes CAWKPGVTNTEAFF.

CDR3: CSVEGQIETQYF. DNA for the CDR3: TGCAGCGTTGAAGGACAGATAGAGACCCAGTACTTC. This sequence joins TRBV29-1 and TRBJ2-5; D possibly corresponds to TRBD1 (5 bases). The ends were cut back, 1 base at V and 4 bases at J, with 7 bases in the middle. This CDR3 has 12 residues. Germline lookup yields CDR1 SQVTM and CDR2 ANQGSEA.

As to this clone: This could be a read error, since a much larger clone is one nucleotide away. The chain is built from TRBV7-9 and TRBJ1-5, with TRBD1 matching over 7 bases. Germline CDR1 SEHNR, CDR2 FQNEAQ (reference sequence). The CDR3 is 16 residues long. Trimming cost V 5 bases and J 4 bases; bases outside gene matches: 11. The CDR3: CASSPTSGTENQPQHF. DNA of the CDR3: TGTGCCAGCAGCCCGACTTCCGGGACAGAGAATCAGCCCCAGCATTTT.

This clone was observed a few times. The gene calls are TRBV29-1 and TRBJ2-7; TRBD1 is a possible D gene (6 bases). V was pared by 4 bases and J by 5 bases, with 9 bases between. Germline CDR1 and CDR2: SQVTM and ANQGSEA. This CDR3 region has 11 residues. The chain's CDR3 is CSVASGDEQYF. For the CDR3, the DNA is TGCAGCGTTGCATCAGGGGACGAGCAGTACTTC.

The chain recombines TRBV7-2 with TRBJ2-6, with 7 nucleotides matching TRBD2. Germline assignment: CDR1 SGHTA and CDR2 FQGNSA. This CDR3 spans 17 amino acids. V shed 10 bases and J 0 bases; nucleotides not matched to a gene: 12. The DNA of the CDR3 is TGTGCCACCCCCTCCCCGGGGGGATTCTCTGGGGCCAACGTCCTGACTTTC. Protein product: CATPSPGGFSGANVLTF.

This clone showed up just once. J is TRBJ2-1 and V is TRBV9; no definite D call. V gave up 5 bases and J gave up 8 bases, with 17 bases separating them. Germline V gene data show CDR1 as SGDLS and CDR2 as YYNGEE. The CDR3 extends over 14 amino acids. CDR3 in amino acids: CASRPTRWSDEQFF. The CDR3 nucleotides read TGTGCCAGCAGACCGACCCGATGGAGCGATGAGCAGTTCTTC.

This clone came up a few times. The CDR3: CASSPSREGLETQYF. As DNA, the CDR3 is TGTGCCAGCTCACCATCGAGGGAGGGTTTAGAGACCCAGTACTTC. The chain links TRBV18 to TRBJ2-5; 7 positions agree with TRBD2. The V gene end was trimmed by 2 bases and the J gene end by 4 bases; junction bases not matched to a gene: 7. Per germline, CDR1 KGHSH and CDR2 LQKENI. This CDR3 comprises 15 residues. Looking up the rest from reference TRBV18 and TRBJ2-5 gives the full variable domain: NAGVMQNPRHLVRRRGQEARLRCSPMKGHSHVYWYRQLPEEGLKFMVYLQKENIIDESGMPKERFSAEFPKEGPSILRIQQVVRGDSAAYFCASSPSREGLETQYFGPGTRLLVL.

The chain recombines TRBV3-1 (or the pseudogene TRBV3-2) with TRBJ2-3; possibly TRBD1 for D (6 bases). CDR3 length: 15 amino acids. Per germline, CDR1 LGHDT and CDR2 YNNKEL (reference sequence). The ends were cut back, 3 bases at V and 3 bases at J, with 13 bases in the middle. The CDR3 protein is CASSQPQGRTDTQYF. CDR3 nucleotides: TGTGCCAGCAGCCAGCCACAGGGTAGGACAGATACGCAGTATTTT.